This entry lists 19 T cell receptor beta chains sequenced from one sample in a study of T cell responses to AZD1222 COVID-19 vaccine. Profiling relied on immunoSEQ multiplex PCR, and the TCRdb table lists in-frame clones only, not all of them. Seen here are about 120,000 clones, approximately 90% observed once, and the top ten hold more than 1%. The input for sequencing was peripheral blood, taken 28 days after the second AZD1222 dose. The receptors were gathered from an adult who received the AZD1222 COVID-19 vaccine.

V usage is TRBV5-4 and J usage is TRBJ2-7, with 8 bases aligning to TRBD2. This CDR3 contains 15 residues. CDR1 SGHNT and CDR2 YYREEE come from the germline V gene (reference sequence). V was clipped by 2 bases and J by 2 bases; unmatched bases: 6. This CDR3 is CASSLAGAPPYEQYF. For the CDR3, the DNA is TGTGCCAGCAGCTTAGCGGGAGCACCCCCCTACGAGCAGTACTTC.

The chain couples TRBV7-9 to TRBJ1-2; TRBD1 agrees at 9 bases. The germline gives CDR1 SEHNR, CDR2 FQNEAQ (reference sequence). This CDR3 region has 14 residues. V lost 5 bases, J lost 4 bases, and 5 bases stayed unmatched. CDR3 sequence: CASSPDRGPYGYTF. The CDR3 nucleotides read TGTGCCAGCAGCCCGGACAGGGGACCCTATGGCTACACCTTC. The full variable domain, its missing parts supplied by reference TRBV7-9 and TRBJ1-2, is DTGVSQNPRHKITKRGQNVTFRCDPISEHNRLYWYRQTLGQGPEFLTYFQNEAQLEKSRLLSDRFSAERPKGSFSTLEIQRTEQGDSAMYLCASSPDRGPYGYTFGSGTRLTVV.

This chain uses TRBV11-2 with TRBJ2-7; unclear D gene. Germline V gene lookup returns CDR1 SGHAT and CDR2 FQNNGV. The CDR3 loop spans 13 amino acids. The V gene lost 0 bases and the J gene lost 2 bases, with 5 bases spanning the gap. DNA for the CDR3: TGTGCCAGCAGCTTAGAACAGCCCTACGAGCAGTACTTC. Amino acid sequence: CASSLEQPYEQYF.

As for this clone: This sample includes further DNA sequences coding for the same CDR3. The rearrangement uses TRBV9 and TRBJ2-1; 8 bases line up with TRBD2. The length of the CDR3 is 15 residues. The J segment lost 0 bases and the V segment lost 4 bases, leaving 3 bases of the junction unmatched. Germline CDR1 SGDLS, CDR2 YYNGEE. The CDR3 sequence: CASSPSGSSYNEQFF. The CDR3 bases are TGTGCCAGCAGCCCGAGCGGGAGCTCCTACAATGAGCAGTTCTTC.

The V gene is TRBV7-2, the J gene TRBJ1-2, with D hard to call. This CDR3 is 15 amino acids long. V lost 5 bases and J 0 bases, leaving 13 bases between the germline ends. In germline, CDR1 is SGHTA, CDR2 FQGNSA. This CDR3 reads CASSLRAPSNYGYTF. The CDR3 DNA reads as TGTGCCAGCAGCCTACGGGCCCCTTCTAACTATGGCTACACCTTC.

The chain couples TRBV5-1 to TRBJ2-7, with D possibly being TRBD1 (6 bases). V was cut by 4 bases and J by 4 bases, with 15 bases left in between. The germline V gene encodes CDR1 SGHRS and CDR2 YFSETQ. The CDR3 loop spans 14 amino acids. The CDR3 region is CASSARDNSYEQYF. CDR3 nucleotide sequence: TGCGCCAGCAGCGCCCGGGACAACTCGTACGAGCAGTACTTC.

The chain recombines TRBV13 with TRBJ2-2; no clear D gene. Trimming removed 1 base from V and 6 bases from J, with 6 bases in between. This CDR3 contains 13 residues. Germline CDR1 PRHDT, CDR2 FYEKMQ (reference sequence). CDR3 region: CASSLVAPGELFF. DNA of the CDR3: TGTGCCAGCAGCTTAGTAGCCCCCGGGGAGCTGTTTTTT.

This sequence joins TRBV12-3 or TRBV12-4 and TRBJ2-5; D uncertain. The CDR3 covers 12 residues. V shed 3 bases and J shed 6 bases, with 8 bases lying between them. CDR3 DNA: TGTGCCAGCAGTTTGGGCGGTCAGACCCAGTACTTC. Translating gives CASSLGGQTQYF.

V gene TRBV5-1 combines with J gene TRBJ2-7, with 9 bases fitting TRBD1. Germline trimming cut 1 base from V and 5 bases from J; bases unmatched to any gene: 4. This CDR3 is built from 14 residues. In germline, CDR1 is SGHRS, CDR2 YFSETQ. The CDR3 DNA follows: TGCGCCAGCAGCTTGACAGGGGGCTTCGACGAGCAGTACTTC. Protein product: CASSLTGGFDEQYF.

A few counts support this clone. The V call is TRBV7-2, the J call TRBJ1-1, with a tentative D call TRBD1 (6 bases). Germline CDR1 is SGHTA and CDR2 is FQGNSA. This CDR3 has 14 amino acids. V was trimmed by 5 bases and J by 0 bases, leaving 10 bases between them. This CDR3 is CASSPGHLNTEAFF. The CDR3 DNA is TGTGCCAGCAGCCCGGGACATTTGAACACTGAAGCTTTCTTT.

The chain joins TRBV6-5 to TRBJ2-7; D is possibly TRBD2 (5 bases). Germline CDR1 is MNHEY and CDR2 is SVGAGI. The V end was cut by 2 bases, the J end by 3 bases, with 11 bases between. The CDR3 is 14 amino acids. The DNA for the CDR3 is TGTGCCAGCAGTTACGATCCAAGCGGCTACGAGCAGTACTTC. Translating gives CASSYDPSGYEQYF.

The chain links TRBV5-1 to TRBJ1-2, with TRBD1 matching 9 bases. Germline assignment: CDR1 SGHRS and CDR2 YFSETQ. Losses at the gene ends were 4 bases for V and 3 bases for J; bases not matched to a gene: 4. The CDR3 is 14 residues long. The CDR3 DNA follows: TGCGCCAGCAGCCGGACAGGGGCGGACTATGGCTACACCTTC. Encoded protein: CASSRTGADYGYTF.

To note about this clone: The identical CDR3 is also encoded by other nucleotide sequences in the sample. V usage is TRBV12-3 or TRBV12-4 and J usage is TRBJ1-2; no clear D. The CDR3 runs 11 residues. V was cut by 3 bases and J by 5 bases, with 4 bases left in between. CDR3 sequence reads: CASSLGYGYTF. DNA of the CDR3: TGTGCCAGCAGTTTGGGTTATGGCTACACCTTC.

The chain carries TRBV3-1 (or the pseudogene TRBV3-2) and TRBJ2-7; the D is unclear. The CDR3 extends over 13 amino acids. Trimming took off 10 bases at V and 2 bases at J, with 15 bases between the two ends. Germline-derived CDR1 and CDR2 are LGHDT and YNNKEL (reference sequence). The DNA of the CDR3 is TGTGCCACCCGGTCGGACGAAACCTACGAGCAGTACTTC. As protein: CATRSDETYEQYF.

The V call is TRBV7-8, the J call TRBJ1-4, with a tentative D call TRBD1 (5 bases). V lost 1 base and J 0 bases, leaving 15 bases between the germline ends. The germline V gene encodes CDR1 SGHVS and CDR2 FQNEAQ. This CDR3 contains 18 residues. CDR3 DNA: TGTGCCAGCAGCTTAGGGGTTCCCGGGGCAGCAACTAATGAAAAACTGTTTTTT. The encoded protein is CASSLGVPGAATNEKLFF.

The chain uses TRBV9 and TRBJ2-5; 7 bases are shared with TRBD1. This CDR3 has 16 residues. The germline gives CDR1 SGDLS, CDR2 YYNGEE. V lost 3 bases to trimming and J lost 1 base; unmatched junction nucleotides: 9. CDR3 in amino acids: CASSARQGPFQETQYF. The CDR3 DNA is TGTGCCAGCAGCGCCCGACAGGGTCCCTTCCAAGAGACCCAGTACTTC.

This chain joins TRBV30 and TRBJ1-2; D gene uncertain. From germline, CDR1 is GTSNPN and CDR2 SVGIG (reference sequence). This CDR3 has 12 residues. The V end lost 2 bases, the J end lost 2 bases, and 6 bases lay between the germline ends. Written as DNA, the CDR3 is TGTGCCTGGAGTTCGTGGAACTATGGCTACACCTTC. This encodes CAWSSWNYGYTF.

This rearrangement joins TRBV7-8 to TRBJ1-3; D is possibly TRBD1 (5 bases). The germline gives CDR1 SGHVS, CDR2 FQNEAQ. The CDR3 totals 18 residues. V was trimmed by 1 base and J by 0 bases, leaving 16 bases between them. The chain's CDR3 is CASSLGKTGTSSGNTIYF. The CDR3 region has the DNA TGTGCCAGCAGCTTAGGCAAAACCGGGACGAGCTCTGGAAACACCATATATTTT. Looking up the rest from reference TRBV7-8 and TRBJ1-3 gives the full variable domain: GAGVSQSPRYKVAKRGQDVALRCDPISGHVSLFWYQQALGQGPEFLTYFQNEAQLDKSGLPSDRFFAERPEGSVSTLKIQRTQQEDSAVYLCASSLGKTGTSSGNTIYFGEGSWLTVV.

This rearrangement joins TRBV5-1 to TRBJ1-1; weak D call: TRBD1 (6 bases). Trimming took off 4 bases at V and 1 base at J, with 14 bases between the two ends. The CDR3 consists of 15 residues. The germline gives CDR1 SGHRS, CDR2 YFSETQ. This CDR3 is CASSQNGGANTEAFF. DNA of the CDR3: TGCGCCAGCAGCCAGAATGGGGGGGCGAACACTGAAGCTTTCTTT.